The TCR beta chain under discussion was sequenced for a study of T cell changes during pregnancy in multiple sclerosis. V dropped 0 bases and J dropped 6 bases, with 7 bases sitting between them. Germline-derived CDR1 and CDR2 are LNHDA and SQIVND (reference sequence). The CDR3 has 13 residues. TCRdb's copy holds only in-frame clones and misses some; the assay was immunoSEQ multiplex PCR. The data contain tens of thousands of clones, about 90% of them singletons. This clone appeared a single time. The chain links TRBV19 to TRBJ2-3, with a weak D call TRBD1 (5 bases). This clonotype was sampled from a female donor with multiple sclerosis, enrolled in a pregnancy study. The sample here was peripheral blood, taken in the first trimester of pregnancy. Here the CDR3 DNA reads TGTGCCAGTAGTATAGAGGGGCTGGATACGCAGTATTTT. Translating gives CASSIEGLDTQYF.